This note documents a single T cell receptor beta chain sequence. The antigen remains unidentified. V shed 5 bases and J 2 bases; nucleotides not matched to a gene: 3. CDR1 is SGHAT and CDR2 is FQNNGV in the germline V gene. The CDR3 has 16 residues. The PCR ran on 60 Vbeta and 13 Jbeta primers. The protocol was immunoSEQ multiplex PCR, while the TCRdb copy is restricted to in-frame clones and leaves out a portion. The sample carries roughly 230,000 clones, roughly 78% recorded once. This sample is part of a study of cytomegalovirus exposure and HLA in healthy donors. At the level of the study: There were over 350 genotyped donors. Of these, roughly 80% fell in the genetic ancestry cluster associated with self-reported Caucasian donors.

Study-level findings and limits: In an earlier analysis, most TCR beta V segments were productive about 90% or about 30% of the time.

The sequence was obtained from a boy aged 5-17 years in good health and CMV-seronegative. The chain uses TRBV11-2 and TRBJ2-1, with TRBD2 matching over 13 bases. Material: PBMCs. The DNA for the CDR3 is TGTGCCAGCAGCACGACTAGCGGGAGGCCCTACAATGAGCAGTTCTTC. Its translation: CASSTTSGRPYNEQFF.